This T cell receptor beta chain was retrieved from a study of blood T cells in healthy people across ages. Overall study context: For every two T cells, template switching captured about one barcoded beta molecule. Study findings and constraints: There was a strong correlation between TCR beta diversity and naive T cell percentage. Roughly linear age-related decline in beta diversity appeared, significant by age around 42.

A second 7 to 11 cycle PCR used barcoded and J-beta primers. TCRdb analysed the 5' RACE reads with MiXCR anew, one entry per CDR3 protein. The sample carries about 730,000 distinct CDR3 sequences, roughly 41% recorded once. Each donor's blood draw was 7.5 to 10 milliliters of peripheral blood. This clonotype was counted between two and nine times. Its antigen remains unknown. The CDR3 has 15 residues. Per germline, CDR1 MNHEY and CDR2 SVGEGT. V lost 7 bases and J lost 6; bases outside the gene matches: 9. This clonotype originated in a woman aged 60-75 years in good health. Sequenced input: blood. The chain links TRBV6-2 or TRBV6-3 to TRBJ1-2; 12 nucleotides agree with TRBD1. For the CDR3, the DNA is TGTGCCAGCAAATACCGGGACAGGGGGCAGGATGGCTACACCTTC. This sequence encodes CASKYRDRGQDGYTF.